This record looks at one TCR beta chain sequence and its context. Its antigen is unidentified. CD25-based Treg depletion was applied to purified naive CD4+ T cells. The CDR3 has 15 residues. Trimming pared 2 bases from V and 1 base from J, leaving 9 bases between. CDR1 and CDR2 from the germline V gene are KGHSH and LQKENI. Study results and limitations: Tumor Treg TCRs overlapped most with tumor naive CD4+ cells.

TCRdb reprocessed the 5' RACE reads via MiXCR and lists one record per CDR3 protein. The repertoire has 20,000 to 25,000 distinct CDR3 sequences, 30% of them found once; the top ten carry 2.2%. What was sequenced was tumor-infiltrating naive CD4+ T cells sorted from the breast tumor. Regarding subset: naive CD4+ T cells, CD4+CD45RA+CD25-. The chain links TRBV18 to TRBJ1-5, with D tentatively TRBD1 (6 bases). This TCR was sampled from a female donor with breast cancer. The CDR3 nucleotides read TGTGCCAGCTCACCAACAGGGACCAGCAATCAGCCCCAGCATTTT. Translated: CASSPTGTSNQPQHF.